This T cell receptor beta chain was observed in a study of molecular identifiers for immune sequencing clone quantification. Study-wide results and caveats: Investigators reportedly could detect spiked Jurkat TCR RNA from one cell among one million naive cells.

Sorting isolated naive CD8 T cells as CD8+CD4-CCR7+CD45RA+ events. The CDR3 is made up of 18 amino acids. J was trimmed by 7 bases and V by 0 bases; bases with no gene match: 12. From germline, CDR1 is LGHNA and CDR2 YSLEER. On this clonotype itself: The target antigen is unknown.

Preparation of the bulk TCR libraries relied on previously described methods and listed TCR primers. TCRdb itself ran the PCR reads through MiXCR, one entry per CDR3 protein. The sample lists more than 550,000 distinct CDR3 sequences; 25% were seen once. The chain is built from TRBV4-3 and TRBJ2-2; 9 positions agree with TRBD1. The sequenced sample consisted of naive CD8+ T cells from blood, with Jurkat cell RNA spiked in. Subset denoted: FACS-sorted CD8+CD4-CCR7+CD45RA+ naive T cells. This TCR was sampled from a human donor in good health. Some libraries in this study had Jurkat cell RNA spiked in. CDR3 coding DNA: TGCGCCAGCAGCCAAGACACCGGGACAGGGTTCCGGAACGGGGAGCTGTTTTTT. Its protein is CASSQDTGTGFRNGELFF.